These T cell receptor beta chains were read from a single sample in a study of long-term antiretroviral therapy in people with HIV. Repertoires were generated with immunoSEQ multiplex PCR, while TCRdb's copy carries only in-frame clones and drops some. The sample lists 14,000 or so clones; around 85% were seen once. This material consisted of unsorted PBMCs, taken just before starting antiretroviral therapy. These receptors all stem from a man between 40 and 49 years old with HIV. The CDR3 runs from the conserved cysteine through the conserved F or W. D genes are given only for firm matches. Expanded clones are given a class, and other clones once, few, many or no size at all.

clone_size	d_call	v_call	j_call	cdr3_nt	cdr3_aa
NA	TRBD1	TRBV6-4	TRBJ2-7	TGTGCCAGCAGTATCGACAGGGTGGACCCCTACGAGCAGTACTTC	CASSIDRVDPYEQYF
NA	NA	TRBV5-5	TRBJ2-1	TGTGCCAGCAGCTTGGCCCAGGCCAGTGGACTCTACAATGAGCAGTTCTTC	CASSLAQASGLYNEQFF
NA	NA	TRBV11-3	TRBJ2-2	TGTGCCAGCAGCTTAGTCGAACCGGGCTCAACCGGGGAGCTGTTTTTT	CASSLVEPGSTGELFF
NA	NA	TRBV20-1	TRBJ2-7	TGCAGTGCTAGTTTGCAGTACGAGCAGTACTTC	CSASLQYEQYF
NA	NA	TRBV6-7	TRBJ2-2	TGTGCCAGCTCGGGGCGGTTGAACACCGGGGAGCTGTTTTTT	CASSGRLNTGELFF
few	NA	TRBV20-1	TRBJ1-1	TGCAGTGCTGACGGGACTGAAGCTTTCTTT	CSADGTEAFF
NA	NA	TRBV2	TRBJ2-7	TGTGCCAGCAAACGAGAGGGCTACTACGAGCAGTACTTC	CASKREGYYEQYF
NA	TRBD1	TRBV27	TRBJ2-7	TGTGCCAGCAGTCCTGTGAGTACCGGGACAGGGTCAGCCGAGCAGTACTTC	CASSPVSTGTGSAEQYF
few	TRBD1	TRBV7-6	TRBJ2-1	TGTGCCAGCAGCTTAGCGGATACAGGGGGCAATGAGCAGTTCTTC	CASSLADTGGNEQFF
once	NA	TRBV29-1	TRBJ2-7	TGCAGCTTTATACCAGGGAATGGCTACGAGCAGTACTTC	CSFIPGNGYEQYF
once	TRBD1	TRBV5-1	TRBJ1-2	TGCGCCAGCAGCTTGGGGGGACAGGAGAACTATGGCTACACCTTC	CASSLGGQENYGYTF
NA	TRBD2	TRBV9	TRBJ2-5	TGTGCCAGCAGCGTAGGAGGACTAGGCGAGACCCAGTACTTC	CASSVGGLGETQYF
NA	NA	TRBV4-1	TRBJ1-1	TGCGCCAGCAGCCATCGCAGGGGAAGCACTGAAGCTTTCTTT	CASSHRRGSTEAFF
NA	NA	TRBV2	TRBJ2-7	TGTGCCAGCAGTGAAGCTCTCCACGAGCAGTACTTC	CASSEALHEQYF
once	NA	TRBV11-2	TRBJ1-1	TGTGCCAGCAGCCCCCGGACGGGGAACACTGAAGCTTTCTTT	CASSPRTGNTEAFF
NA	TRBD2	TRBV5-6	TRBJ2-1	TGTGCCAGCAGCTTGGGGACTAGCGGGGACGATGAGCAGTTCTTC	CASSLGTSGDDEQFF
NA	NA	TRBV21-1	TRBJ1-1	TGTGCCAGCAGCTCCAGACAAAGCTCATGCACTGAAGCTTTCTTT	CASSSRQSSCTEAFF
NA	TRBD1	TRBV11-3	TRBJ1-5	TGTGCCAGGCTGACAGGGGGCAATGGCAATCAGCCCCAGCATTTT	CARLTGGNGNQPQHF
NA	NA	TRBV5-1	TRBJ2-7	TGCGCCAGCAGCTTGGGATTAGAGGTCTCCTACGAGCAGTACTTC	CASSLGLEVSYEQYF
NA	NA	TRBV27	TRBJ2-7	TGTGCCAGCAGTTTCGACAGGCGAAGTTTCGCCGACGAGCAGTACTTC	CASSFDRRSFADEQYF
NA	NA	TRBV5-4	TRBJ2-7	TGTGCCAGCAGTTCTGAGGGAGCCTACGAGCAGTACTTC	CASSSEGAYEQYF
NA	NA	TRBV12-5	TRBJ2-3	TGTGCTAGTGGTTTGGGTAGACAGCTCCTCACAGATACGCAGTATTTT	CASGLGRQLLTDTQYF
NA	NA	TRBV5-1	TRBJ1-2	TGCGCCAGCAGCTTGGAGGGGATCTATGGCTACACCTTC	CASSLEGIYGYTF
NA	NA	TRBV11-2	TRBJ2-7	TGTGCCAGCAGCCAGGGGGGTCCTTACGAGCAGTACTTC	CASSQGGPYEQYF
NA	TRBD2	TRBV9	TRBJ2-7	TGTGCCAGCAGCGAGGGACTAGCGGAGAACTCCTACGAGCAGTACTTC	CASSEGLAENSYEQYF
NA	NA	TRBV5-5	TRBJ2-7	TGTGCCAGCAGCTTGTATGCGGAACCCAACACCTACGAGCAGTACTTC	CASSLYAEPNTYEQYF
NA	NA	TRBV7-3	TRBJ1-1	TGTGCCAGCAGCTTAAACGGCAGGGGCAGTACTGAAGCTTTCTTT	CASSLNGRGSTEAFF
NA	NA	TRBV27	TRBJ2-3	TGTGCCACCAGTTCACCCGGGTTGGGTGATACGCAGTATTTT	CATSSPGLGDTQYF
NA	NA	TRBV25-1	TRBJ2-3	TGTGCCAGCAGTGTATCTGGGTTTAGCACAGATACGCAGTATTTT	CASSVSGFSTDTQYF
NA	NA	TRBV21-1	TRBJ2-1	TGTGCCAGCAGCAGACCGGGACTAGCGGGGTACGAGCAGTTCTTC	CASSRPGLAGYEQFF
NA	TRBD2	TRBV19	TRBJ2-7	TGTGCCAGTAGTATCGGTACTAGCGCAACCTACGAGCAGTACTTC	CASSIGTSATYEQYF